This T cell receptor beta chain was captured in a study of OX40 agonist ivuxolimab in advanced cancers. Whole-study results and caveats: Among the nonresponders, some also had low normalized T-cell clonal expansion.

Concerning this clone itself: Its specificity is unknown.

The protocol was immunoSEQ multiplex PCR, while the TCRdb copy is restricted to in-frame clones and leaves out a portion. The sample has approximately 88,000 clones; roughly 90% are singletons. Exclusion applied to patients with autoimmune disease history or systemic immunosuppression. The sample consisted of CD4+ or CD8+ T cells sorted from blood, taken in a trial of the OX40 agonist ivuxolimab. The clonotype comes from an adult with an advanced solid tumor such as melanoma, head and neck, liver or kidney cancer.

The CDR3: CASRDRGNEQFF. In DNA form, the CDR3 reads TGTGCCAGCAGGGACAGGGGCAATGAGCAGTTCTTC. V and J are TRBV6-5 and TRBJ2-1; 9 nucleotides line up with TRBD1. This CDR3 spans 12 amino acids. V gave up 6 bases and J gave up 6 bases; unmatched junction bases: 0. Germline V gene data show CDR1 as MNHEY and CDR2 as SVGAGI.